This is a list of T cell receptor beta chains from one sample in a study of T cell repertoires in cytomegalovirus infection. TCRdb used MiXCR to reprocess the reads, holding one entry per CDR3 protein. The sample includes a few hundred thousand distinct CDR3 sequences, 17% of them seen just once. The sample comprised PBMCs. Receptors originate from a human donor in good health (CMV status not recorded). Some clones in this sample may be carry-over from other donors' samples. Both conserved end residues are part of each CDR3. The order of the fields is V gene, J gene, clone size, D gene, CDR3 DNA, CDR3 protein. D genes are given only for firm matches. The size of a clone is reported for some rows only, either as once, few or many, or as a class for expanded clones.

TRBV7-2	TRBJ1-5	many	NA	TGTGCCAGCAGCTATATAGGACAGCCCCAGCATTTT	CASSYIGQPQHF
TRBV11-2	TRBJ2-5	few	NA	TGTGCCAGCAGCTTAGGGGTCGTCCAAGAGACCCAGTACTTC	CASSLGVVQETQYF
TRBV5-1	TRBJ1-4	NA	NA	TGCGCCAGCAGGGCGGGGGCGAATGAAAAACTGTTTTTT	CASRAGANEKLFF
TRBV7-9	TRBJ1-2	many	NA	TGTGCCAGCAGCCCAGACCGCGAGTACTATGGCTACACCTTC	CASSPDREYYGYTF
TRBV5-4	TRBJ1-5	NA	NA	TGTGCCAGCAGCCTACAGGGTGAAGGCCTTCAGCCCCAGCATTTT	CASSLQGEGLQPQHF
TRBV10-3	TRBJ2-1	few	NA	TGTGCCATGGGCCGCCGGGACGGTCCTTCGGGGGAGCAGTTCTTC	CAMGRRDGPSGEQFF
TRBV7-2	TRBJ2-1	many	NA	TGTGCCAGCAGCTTAATGGGCTCCTACAATGAGCAGTTCTTC	CASSLMGSYNEQFF
TRBV11-2	TRBJ1-2	many	TRBD1	TGTGCCAGCAGCCAAGGACAGGGCCTTAACTATGGCTACACCTTC	CASSQGQGLNYGYTF
TRBV6-6	TRBJ2-3	NA	NA	TGTGCCAGCAGGTCGGAGGGGGCGAGGGATACGCAGTATTTT	CASRSEGARDTQYF
TRBV7-8	TRBJ2-1	many	TRBD2	TGTGCCAGCAGCTTAGTAAGCGGGGACTCCTACAATGAGCAGTTCTTC	CASSLVSGDSYNEQFF
TRBV20-1	TRBJ2-2	NA	TRBD2	TGCAGTGCTAGGGGACCCCGCACTAGCGTGAACACCGGGGAGCTGTTTTTT	CSARGPRTSVNTGELFF
TRBV20-1	TRBJ2-1	NA	TRBD1	TGCAGTGCTAGTGAAACCGGGACAGGGCATGAGCAGTTCTTC	CSASETGTGHEQFF
TRBV12-3/TRBV12-4	TRBJ2-3	many	NA	TGTGCCAGCAGTACGAAAACAGATACGCAGTATTTT	CASSTKTDTQYF
TRBV7-2	TRBJ2-2	many	TRBD2	TGTGCCAGCAGCACAACACTAGCGGGGTTTGGAAACACCGGGGAGCTGTTTTTT	CASSTTLAGFGNTGELFF
TRBV18	TRBJ2-5	NA	NA	TGTGCCAACTCACCATCTTCCGAGACCCAGTACTTC	CANSPSSETQYF
TRBV5-5	TRBJ2-1	NA	TRBD2	TGTGCCAGCAGTCTGGGGACTAACGCCCTGGGCTCCTACAATGAGCAGTTCTTC	CASSLGTNALGSYNEQFF
TRBV20-1	TRBJ1-3	many	TRBD1	TGCAGTGCTCTGGAGGGACAGATCTCTGGAAACACCATATATTTT	CSALEGQISGNTIYF